The clone carrying this T cell receptor (beta chain) was recorded a few times. The target antigen is unknown. The data belong to a study of T-cell reconstitution after alpha-beta-depleted transplantation in children. Broader study findings: Fresh T-cell production supplied most of the T-cell counts and diversity seen one year after transplant. Reportedly, alpha-beta T cells present about two months post-transplant originated from several hundred expanded clones of graft origin.

TCRbeta library preparation incorporated unique molecular identifiers. TCRdb itself ran the PCR reads through MiXCR, one entry per CDR3 protein. This sample yields about 980,000 distinct CDR3 sequences, of which about 29% are seen a single time; about 28% belongs to the top ten. CDR1 is MNHEY and CDR2 is SMNVEV in the germline V gene (reference sequence). V was pared by 3 bases and J by 0 bases, with 9 bases between. The CDR3 covers 16 residues. The sequenced sample was PBMCs, mostly from graft donor cells, obtained 360 days after TCRalphabeta/CD19-depleted stem cell transplant. This sequence joins TRBV27 and TRBJ1-6; tentative D call: TRBD1 (6 bases). The source is a boy in the first two years of life who had a stem cell transplant for SCID, so the T cells may come from the graft donor. CDR3 sequence (DNA): TGTGCCAGCAGTTTTCAGGGGCCCTCCTATAATTCACCCCTCCACTTT. Its translation: CASSFQGPSYNSPLHF.